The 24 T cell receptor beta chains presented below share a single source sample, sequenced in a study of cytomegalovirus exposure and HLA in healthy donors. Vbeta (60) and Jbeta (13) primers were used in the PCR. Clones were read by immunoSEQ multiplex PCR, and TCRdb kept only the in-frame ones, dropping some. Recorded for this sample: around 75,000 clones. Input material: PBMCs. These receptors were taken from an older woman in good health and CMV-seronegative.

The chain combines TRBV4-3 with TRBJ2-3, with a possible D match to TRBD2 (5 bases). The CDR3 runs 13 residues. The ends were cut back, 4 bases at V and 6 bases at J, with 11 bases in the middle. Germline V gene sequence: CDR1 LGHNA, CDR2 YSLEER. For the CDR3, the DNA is TGCGCCAGCAGCCGGCGACTATCTGATACGCAGTATTTT. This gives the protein CASSRRLSDTQYF.

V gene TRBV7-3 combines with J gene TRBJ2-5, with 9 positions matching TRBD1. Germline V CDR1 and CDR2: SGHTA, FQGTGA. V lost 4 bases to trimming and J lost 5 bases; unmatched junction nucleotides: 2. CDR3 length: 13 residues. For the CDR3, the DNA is TGTGCCAGCAGCTCCGGACAGGGGGAGACCCAGTACTTC. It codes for CASSSGQGETQYF.

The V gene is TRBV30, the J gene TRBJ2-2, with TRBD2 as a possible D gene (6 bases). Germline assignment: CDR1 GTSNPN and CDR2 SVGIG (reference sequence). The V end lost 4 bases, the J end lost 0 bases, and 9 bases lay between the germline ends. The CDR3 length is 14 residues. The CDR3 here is CAWNGGTNTGELFF. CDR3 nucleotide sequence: TGTGCCTGGAACGGCGGGACGAACACCGGGGAGCTGTTTTTT.

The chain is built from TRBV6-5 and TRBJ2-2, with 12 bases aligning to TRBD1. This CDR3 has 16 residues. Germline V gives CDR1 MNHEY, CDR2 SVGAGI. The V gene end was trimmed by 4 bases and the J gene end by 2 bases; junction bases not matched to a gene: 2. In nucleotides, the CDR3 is TGTGCCAGCAGTTTGGGGACAGGGGGCAACACCGGGGAGCTGTTTTTT. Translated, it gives CASSLGTGGNTGELFF.

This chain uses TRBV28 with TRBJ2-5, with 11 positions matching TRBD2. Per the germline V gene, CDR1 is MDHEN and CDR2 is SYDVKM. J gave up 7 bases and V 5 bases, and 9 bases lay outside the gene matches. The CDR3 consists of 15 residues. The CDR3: CASSKTSGRVGTQYF. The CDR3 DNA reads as TGTGCCAGCAGTAAAACTAGCGGGAGAGTTGGGACCCAGTACTTC.

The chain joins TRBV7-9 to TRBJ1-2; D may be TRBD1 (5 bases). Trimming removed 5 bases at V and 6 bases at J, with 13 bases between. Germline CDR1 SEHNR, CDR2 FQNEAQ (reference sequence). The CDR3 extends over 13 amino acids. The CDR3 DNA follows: TGTGCCAGCAGCCAGACAGCAAAGGATGGCTACACCTTC. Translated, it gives CASSQTAKDGYTF.

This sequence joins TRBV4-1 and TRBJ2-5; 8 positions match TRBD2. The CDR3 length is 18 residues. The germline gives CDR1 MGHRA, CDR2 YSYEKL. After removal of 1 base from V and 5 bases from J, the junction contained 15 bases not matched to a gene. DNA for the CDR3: TGCGCCAGCAGCCAAGGAGGCATAGCGGGAAACGGTAGGGAGACCCAGTACTTC. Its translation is CASSQGGIAGNGRETQYF.

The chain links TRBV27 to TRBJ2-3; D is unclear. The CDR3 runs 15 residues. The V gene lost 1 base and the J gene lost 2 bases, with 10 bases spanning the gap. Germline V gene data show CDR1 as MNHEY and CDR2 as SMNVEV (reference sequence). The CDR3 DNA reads TGTGCCAGCAGTTTATTTGGCGGAAACACAGATACGCAGTATTTT. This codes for CASSLFGGNTDTQYF.

The CDR3 region is CASSPELAGGGNEQFF. The CDR3 nucleotides read TGCGCCAGCAGCCCGGAACTAGCGGGAGGGGGGAATGAGCAGTTCTTC. The chain links TRBV4-3 to TRBJ2-1, with TRBD2 matching over 13 bases. Germline loops: CDR1 LGHNA, CDR2 YSLEER. After removal of 4 bases from V and 7 bases from J, the junction contained 7 bases not matched to a gene. The CDR3 totals 16 residues.

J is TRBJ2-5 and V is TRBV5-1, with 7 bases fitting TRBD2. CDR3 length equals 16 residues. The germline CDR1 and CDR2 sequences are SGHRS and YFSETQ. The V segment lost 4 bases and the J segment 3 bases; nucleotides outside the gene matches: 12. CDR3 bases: TGCGCCAGCAGCGGGCGGGCTCTAGCGGCCGAAGAGACCCAGTACTTC. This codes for CASSGRALAAEETQYF.

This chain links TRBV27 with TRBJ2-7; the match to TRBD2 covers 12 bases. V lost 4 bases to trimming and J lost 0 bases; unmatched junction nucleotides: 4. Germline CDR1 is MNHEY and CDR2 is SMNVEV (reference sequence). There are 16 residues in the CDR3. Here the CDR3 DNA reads TGTGCCAGCAGTTGGACTAGCGGGGTCCCCTCCTACGAGCAGTACTTC. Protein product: CASSWTSGVPSYEQYF.

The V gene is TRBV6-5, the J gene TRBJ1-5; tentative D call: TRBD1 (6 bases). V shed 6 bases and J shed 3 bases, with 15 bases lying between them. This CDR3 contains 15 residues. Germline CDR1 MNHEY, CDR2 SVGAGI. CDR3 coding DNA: TGTGCCAGCAGCCCGACAGGTCTGGCCAATCAGCCCCAGCATTTT. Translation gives CASSPTGLANQPQHF.

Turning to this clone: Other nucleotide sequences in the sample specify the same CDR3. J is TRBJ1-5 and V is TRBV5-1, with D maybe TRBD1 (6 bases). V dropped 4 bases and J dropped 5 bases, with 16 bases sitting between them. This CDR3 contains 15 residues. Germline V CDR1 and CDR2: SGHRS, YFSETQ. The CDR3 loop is CASSPGGGEHQPQHF. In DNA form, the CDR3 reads TGCGCCAGCAGCCCTGGAGGGGGGGAACATCAGCCCCAGCATTTT.

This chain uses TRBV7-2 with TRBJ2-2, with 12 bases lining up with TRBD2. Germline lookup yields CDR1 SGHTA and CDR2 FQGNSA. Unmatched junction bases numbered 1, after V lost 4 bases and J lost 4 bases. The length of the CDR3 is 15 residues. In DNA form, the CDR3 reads TGTGCCAGCAGCTCTAGCGGGGGGGGCACCGGGGAGCTGTTTTTT. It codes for CASSSSGGGTGELFF.

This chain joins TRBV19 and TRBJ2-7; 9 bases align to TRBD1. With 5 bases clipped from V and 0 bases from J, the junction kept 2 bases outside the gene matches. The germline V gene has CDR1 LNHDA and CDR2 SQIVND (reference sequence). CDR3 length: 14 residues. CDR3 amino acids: CASSLGQGSYEQYF. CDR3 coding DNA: TGTGCCAGTAGTCTGGGACAGGGCTCCTACGAGCAGTACTTC.

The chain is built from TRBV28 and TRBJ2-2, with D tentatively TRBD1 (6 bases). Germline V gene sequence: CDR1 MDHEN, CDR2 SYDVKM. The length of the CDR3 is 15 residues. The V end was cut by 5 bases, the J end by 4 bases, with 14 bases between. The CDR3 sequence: CASSPQQGPTGELFF. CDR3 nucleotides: TGTGCCAGCAGTCCACAACAGGGTCCCACCGGGGAGCTGTTTTTT. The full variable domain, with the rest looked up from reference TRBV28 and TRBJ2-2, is DVKVTQSSRYLVKRTGEKVFLECVQDMDHENMFWYRQDPGLGLRLIYFSYDVKMKEKGDIPEGYSVSREKKERFSLILESASTNQTSMYLCASSPQQGPTGELFFGEGSRLTVL.

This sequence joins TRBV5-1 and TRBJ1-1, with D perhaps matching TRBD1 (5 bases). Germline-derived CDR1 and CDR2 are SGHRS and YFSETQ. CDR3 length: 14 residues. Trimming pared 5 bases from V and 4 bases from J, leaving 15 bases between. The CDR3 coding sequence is TGCGCCAGCAGTTCGGGTGGGGGGGGCACTGAAGCTTTCTTT. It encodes CASSSGGGGTEAFF.

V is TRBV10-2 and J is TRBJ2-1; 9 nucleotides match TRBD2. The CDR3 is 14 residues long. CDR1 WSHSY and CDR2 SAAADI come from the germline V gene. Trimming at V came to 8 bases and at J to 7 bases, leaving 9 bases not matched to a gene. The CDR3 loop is CASESSGSINEQFF. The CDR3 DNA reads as TGCGCCAGCGAGAGTAGCGGGAGTATTAATGAGCAGTTCTTC.

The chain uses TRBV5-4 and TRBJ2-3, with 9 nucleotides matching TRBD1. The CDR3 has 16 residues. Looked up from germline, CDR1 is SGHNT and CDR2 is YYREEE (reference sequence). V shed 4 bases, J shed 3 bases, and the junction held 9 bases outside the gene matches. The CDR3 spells CASSVPGQGRTDTQYF. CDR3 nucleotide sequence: TGTGCCAGCAGCGTCCCCGGACAGGGGAGGACAGATACGCAGTATTTT.

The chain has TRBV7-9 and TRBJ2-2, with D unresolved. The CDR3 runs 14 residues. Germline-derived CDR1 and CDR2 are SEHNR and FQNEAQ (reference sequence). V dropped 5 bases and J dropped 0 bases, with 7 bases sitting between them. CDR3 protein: CASSLSSNTGELFF. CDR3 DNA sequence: TGTGCCAGCAGCCTAAGTTCGAACACCGGGGAGCTGTTTTTT.

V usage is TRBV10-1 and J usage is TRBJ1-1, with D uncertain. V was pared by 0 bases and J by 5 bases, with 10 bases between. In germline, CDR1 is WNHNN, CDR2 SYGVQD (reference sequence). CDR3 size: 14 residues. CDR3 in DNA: TGCGCCAGCAGTGAGTCAGGCAGGCCAACTGAAGCTTTCTTT. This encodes CASSESGRPTEAFF.

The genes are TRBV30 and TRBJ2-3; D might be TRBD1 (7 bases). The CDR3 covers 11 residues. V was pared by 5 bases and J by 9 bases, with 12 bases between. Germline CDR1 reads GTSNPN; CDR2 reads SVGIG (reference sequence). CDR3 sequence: CAWEGGGTQYF. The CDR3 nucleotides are TGTGCCTGGGAAGGAGGGGGCACGCAGTATTTT.

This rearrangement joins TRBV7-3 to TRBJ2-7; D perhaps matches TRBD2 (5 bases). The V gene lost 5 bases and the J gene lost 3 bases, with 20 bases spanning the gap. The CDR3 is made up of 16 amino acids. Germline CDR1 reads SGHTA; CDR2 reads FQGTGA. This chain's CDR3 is CASSPTGGGNNYEQYF. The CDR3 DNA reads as TGTGCCAGCAGCCCCACCGGAGGTGGGAATAACTACGAGCAGTACTTC.

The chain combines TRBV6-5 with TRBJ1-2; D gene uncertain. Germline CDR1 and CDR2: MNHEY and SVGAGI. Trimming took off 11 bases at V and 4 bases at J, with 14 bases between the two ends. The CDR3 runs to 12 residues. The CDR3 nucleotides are TGTGCCGGATACAGACCCTTCTATGGCTACACCTTC. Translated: CAGYRPFYGYTF.